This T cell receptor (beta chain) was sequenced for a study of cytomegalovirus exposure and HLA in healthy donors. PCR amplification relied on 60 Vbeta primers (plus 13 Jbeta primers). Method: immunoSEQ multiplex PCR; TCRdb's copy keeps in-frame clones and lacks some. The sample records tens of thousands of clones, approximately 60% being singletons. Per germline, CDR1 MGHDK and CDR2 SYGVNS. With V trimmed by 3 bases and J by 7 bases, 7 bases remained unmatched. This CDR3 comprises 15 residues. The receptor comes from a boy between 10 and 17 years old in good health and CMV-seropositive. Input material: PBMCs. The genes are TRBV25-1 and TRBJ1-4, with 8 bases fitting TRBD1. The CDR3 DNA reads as TGTGCCAGCAGTGATTTCGCAGGGGGCACTGAAAAACTGTTTTTT. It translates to CASSDFAGGTEKLFF.